A selection of T cell receptor beta chains follows, all from one sample in a study of blood T cell repertoires in COVID-19. Sequenced by immunoSEQ multiplex PCR; TCRdb stores in-frame clones only, minus some. The repertoire has 95,000 to 150,000 clones, 65% to 85% of them found once; the top ten carry about 4%. The source material was PBMCs or T cells enriched from blood (not recorded which). The receptors stem from a woman in her 30s who had recovered from COVID-19. CDR3s include the opening cysteine and the closing phenylalanine or tryptophan. The D gene is left open where the match is weak.

j_gene | v_gene | d_gene | CDR3aa
TRBJ2-7 | TRBV4-2 | TRBD2 | CASSLWTSGAQGDEQYF
TRBJ2-7 | TRBV7-2 | - | CASSPTALATSYEQYF
TRBJ1-6 | TRBV18 | - | CASSGGVNSPLHF
TRBJ1-2 | TRBV19 | TRBD1 | CASTRGQPSYGYTF
TRBJ2-2 | TRBV6-2/TRBV6-3 | TRBD2 | CASSHRGRTGELFF
TRBJ2-5 | TRBV24-1 | - | CATSDPKKGGAETQYF
TRBJ1-2 | TRBV7-9 | TRBD1 | CASSPTPRGYGYTF
TRBJ2-1 | TRBV4-1 | - | CASSQDSSFSEQFF
TRBJ1-2 | TRBV5-6 | - | CASSLVYGEFGYGYTF
TRBJ1-2 | TRBV4-2 | - | CASSHRAQVLYGYTF
TRBJ2-7 | TRBV12-3/TRBV12-4 | - | CASSRGRTYEQYF
TRBJ1-6 | TRBV7-2 | TRBD1 | CASSPQPTGANSPLHF
TRBJ1-5 | TRBV4-1 | - | CASSQDFARGAGQPQHF